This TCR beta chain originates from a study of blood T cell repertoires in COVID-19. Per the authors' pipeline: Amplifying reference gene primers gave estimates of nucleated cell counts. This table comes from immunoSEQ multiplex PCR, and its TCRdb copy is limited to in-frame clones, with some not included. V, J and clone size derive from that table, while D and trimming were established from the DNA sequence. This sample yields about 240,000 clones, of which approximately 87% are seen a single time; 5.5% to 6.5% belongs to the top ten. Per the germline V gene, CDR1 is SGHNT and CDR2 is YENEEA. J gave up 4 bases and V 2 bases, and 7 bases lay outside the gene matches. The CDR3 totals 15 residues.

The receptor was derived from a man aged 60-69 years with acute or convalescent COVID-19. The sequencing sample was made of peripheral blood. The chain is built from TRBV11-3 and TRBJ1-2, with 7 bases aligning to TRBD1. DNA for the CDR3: TGTGCCAGCAGCTTAACCCGACAGGGTCTCTATGGCTACACCTTC. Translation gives CASSLTRQGLYGYTF.